These 21 T cell receptor beta chains came from one sample sequenced in a study of PD-1 blockade in classical Hodgkin lymphoma. With no exception, relapse followed autologous stem cell transplantation in all patients, and brentuximab vedotin exposure varied. Libraries were prepared by immunoSEQ multiplex PCR; TCRdb keeps only in-frame clonotypes and omits some of them. Here the sample spans about 18,000 clones, over 75% being singletons. The sample here was peripheral blood mononuclear cells (PBMCs), taken at baseline. These receptors were collected from a human donor with classical Hodgkin lymphoma.

The sample holds one count of this clone. The rearrangement uses TRBV6-1 and TRBJ2-1; perhaps TRBD2 as D (6 bases). Germline V gives CDR1 MNHNS, CDR2 SASEGT. The V and J ends lost 10 bases and 4 bases respectively, with 17 bases between them. The CDR3 covers 14 residues. The CDR3: CAIGKLARYNEQFF. In DNA form, the CDR3 reads TGTGCCATCGGGAAGCTAGCGAGGTACAATGAGCAGTTCTTC.

This chain joins TRBV7-8 and TRBJ1-1, with TRBD1 matching over 10 bases. Germline lookup yields CDR1 SGHVS and CDR2 FQNEAQ. With 5 bases clipped from V and 2 bases from J, the junction kept 8 bases outside the gene matches. The CDR3 runs to 16 residues. The CDR3 bases are TGTGCCAGCAGCCCTGAGGGACAGGGGATTAACACTGAAGCTTTCTTT. Translation: CASSPEGQGINTEAFF.

The chain combines TRBV6-5 with TRBJ1-2, with 7 bases aligning to TRBD1. Germline lookup yields CDR1 MNHEY and CDR2 SVGAGI. The CDR3 has 14 residues. Unmatched junction bases numbered 7, after V lost 5 bases and J lost 4 bases. The CDR3 region has the DNA TGTGCCAGCAGTCTACAGGGGTATGGCTATGGCTACACCTTC. Encoded protein: CASSLQGYGYGYTF.

V is TRBV10-2 and J is TRBJ1-3; 7 bases map to TRBD1. This CDR3 contains 16 residues. Unmatched junction bases numbered 5, after V lost 3 bases and J lost 0 bases. Germline CDR1 is WSHSY and CDR2 is SAAADI. CDR3 amino acids: CASSDPTGTSGNTIYF. CDR3 DNA sequence: TGCGCCAGCAGTGACCCGACAGGGACCTCTGGAAACACCATATATTTT.

Details on this clone: Other DNA sequences of this sample code for an identical CDR3. V gene TRBV7-9 combines with J gene TRBJ1-6; 11 positions agree with TRBD1. Losses at the gene ends were 3 bases for V and 7 bases for J; bases not matched to a gene: 2. CDR1 SEHNR and CDR2 FQNEAQ come from the germline V gene (reference sequence). The length of the CDR3 is 15 residues. CDR3 loop: CASSFGTGGNSPLHF. The CDR3 DNA is TGTGCCAGCAGCTTCGGGACAGGGGGAAATTCACCCCTCCACTTT.

V is TRBV2 and J is TRBJ1-4; D is undetermined. This CDR3 is 13 amino acids long. Germline CDR1 reads SNHLY; CDR2 reads FYNNEI. The V gene lost 6 bases and the J gene lost 5 bases, with 10 bases spanning the gap. CDR3 region: CASRVQPNEKLFF. In nucleotides, the CDR3 is TGTGCCAGCAGAGTTCAGCCCAATGAAAAACTGTTTTTT.

This clone was detected only once. The CDR3 nucleotides read TGTGCCAGCAGCCCCGGGGGCCCAGGGACGCAGTATTTT. Amino acids: CASSPGGPGTQYF. The chain is built from TRBV9 and TRBJ2-3; D may be TRBD1 or TRBD2 (6 bases each). V lost 4 bases to trimming and J lost 9 bases, with 15 bases between them. From germline, CDR1 is SGDLS and CDR2 YYNGEE. There are 13 residues in the CDR3.

The V and J genes are TRBV5-6 and TRBJ1-2, with D possibly being TRBD1 (5 bases). Germline V gene lookup returns CDR1 SGHDT and CDR2 YYEEEE. This CDR3 contains 12 residues. V was pared by 0 bases and J by 8 bases, with 8 bases between. The CDR3: CASSLGKGGYTF. CDR3 nucleotides: TGTGCCAGCAGCTTGGGAAAGGGGGGCTACACCTTC. Based on the CDR3 plus reference TRBV5-6 and TRBJ1-2, the full variable domain is DAGVTQSPTHLIKTRGQQVTLRCSPKSGHDTVSWYQQALGQGPQFIFQYYEEEERQRGNFPDRFSGHQFPNYSSELNVNALLLGDSALYLCASSLGKGGYTFGSGTRLTVV.

V is TRBV21-1 and J is TRBJ1-6; the table gives TRBD1 as D, unverified against the DNA. TRBV21-1 is tagged as a pseudogene. This CDR3 region has 15 residues. This chain's CDR3 is CASSKAGTDNSPLHF. CDR3 nucleotides: TGTGCCAGCAGCAAAGCTGGGACAGATAATTCACCCCTCCACTTT.

The chain carries TRBV19 and TRBJ1-1; D may be TRBD1 (6 bases). The V end was cut by 1 base, the J end by 1 base, with 7 bases between. The CDR3 is 14 residues long. Germline-derived CDR1 and CDR2 are LNHDA and SQIVND (reference sequence). The DNA for the CDR3 is TGTGCCAGTAGTATAGTACAGGGGAACACTGAAGCTTTCTTT. It translates to CASSIVQGNTEAFF.

The chain joins TRBV27 to TRBJ2-7; 8 bases map to TRBD1. The ends lost 2 bases at V and 6 bases at J; junction bases unmatched: 9. CDR3 length: 15 residues. The germline V gene has CDR1 MNHEY and CDR2 SMNVEV (reference sequence). CDR3 region: CASSLRATGDSEQYF. Written as DNA, the CDR3 is TGTGCCAGCAGTTTAAGAGCGACAGGGGATAGCGAGCAGTACTTC.

CDR3 in amino acids: CATSRPDSLIPYEQYF. As DNA, the CDR3 is TGTGCCACCAGCAGGCCGGACAGTCTAATCCCCTACGAGCAGTACTTC. The V and J genes are TRBV15 and TRBJ2-7, with D perhaps matching TRBD1 (6 bases). The CDR3 spans 16 residues. Trimming took 3 bases from V and 2 from J, leaving 17 bases between them. Per germline, CDR1 LNHNV and CDR2 YYDKDF (reference sequence).

The chain recombines TRBV29-1 with TRBJ2-1; 10 bases match TRBD2. The CDR3 has 13 amino acids. From germline, CDR1 is SQVTM and CDR2 ANQGSEA. V trimming: 6 bases; J trimming: 7 bases; junction bases outside the gene matches: 6. The CDR3 reads CSVSSGSGNEQFF. CDR3 sequence (DNA): TGCAGCGTATCTAGCGGGAGTGGGAATGAGCAGTTCTTC.

V and J are TRBV6-6 and TRBJ1-2; 8 bases are a match to TRBD1. V gave up 5 bases and J gave up 5 bases; unmatched junction bases: 10. The V gene's germline CDR1 is MNHNY and CDR2 SVGAGI (reference sequence). The CDR3 sequence is 15 residues long. This CDR3 is CASSRPGTGGYGYTF. CDR3 sequence (DNA): TGTGCCAGCAGTCGACCCGGGACAGGAGGATATGGCTACACCTTC.

The chain joins TRBV29-1 to TRBJ2-4; no clear D gene. Trimming removed 4 bases from V and 8 bases from J, with 6 bases in between. CDR1 is SQVTM, CDR2 ANQGSEA, per germline. The CDR3 consists of 10 residues. The DNA of the CDR3 is TGCAGCGTTGGGGCCGACATTCAGTACTTC. This codes for CSVGADIQYF.

The chain carries TRBV29-1 and TRBJ2-5, with TRBD1 matching over 7 bases. Germline V gene data show CDR1 as SQVTM and CDR2 as ANQGSEA. Trimming cost V 4 bases and J 4 bases; bases outside gene matches: 12. The CDR3 loop spans 15 amino acids. CDR3 nucleotides: TGCAGCGTTGGGTTGACAGGGTCCGCCCGAGAGACCCAGTACTTC. Protein sequence: CSVGLTGSARETQYF.

V and J are TRBV11-2 and TRBJ2-1; no clear D gene. This CDR3 has 16 amino acids. V was trimmed by 1 base and J by 0 bases, leaving 10 bases between them. Germline CDR1 reads SGHAT; CDR2 reads FQNNGV. The CDR3 region has the DNA TGTGCCAGCAGCTTAGGGCGGCGGAGCTCCTACAATGAGCAGTTCTTC. It is translated as CASSLGRRSSYNEQFF.

V and J are TRBV6-1 and TRBJ2-2, with TRBD1 matching over 8 bases. V gave up 1 base and J gave up 6 bases; unmatched junction bases: 4. This CDR3 spans 15 amino acids. Germline CDR1 MNHNS, CDR2 SASEGT. The CDR3: CASSEGTGSPGELFF. CDR3 sequence (DNA): TGTGCCAGCAGTGAAGGGACAGGGTCCCCCGGGGAGCTGTTTTTT.

V and J are TRBV5-1 and TRBJ2-2; 14 bases are a match to TRBD2. The V gene's germline CDR1 is SGHRS and CDR2 YFSETQ. This CDR3 region has 18 residues. The V gene end was trimmed by 2 bases and the J gene end by 5 bases; junction bases not matched to a gene: 8. CDR3: CASSLTPGLAGETGELFF. The CDR3 bases are TGCGCCAGCAGCTTAACTCCGGGACTAGCGGGAGAGACCGGGGAGCTGTTTTTT. Full variable domain (outside the CDR3, taken from reference TRBV5-1 and TRBJ2-2): KAGVTQTPRYLIKTRGQQVTLSCSPISGHRSVSWYQQTPGQGLQFLFEYFSETQRNKGNFPGRFSGRQFSNSRSEMNVSTLELGDSALYLCASSLTPGLAGETGELFFGEGSRLTVL.

The CDR3 bases are TGTGCCAGCAGCTTAGGACAGGGCACCTACGAGCAGTACTTC. It is translated as CASSLGQGTYEQYF. This chain joins TRBV7-9 and TRBJ2-7; TRBD1 matches at 7 bases. Trimming at V came to 1 base and at J to 2 bases, leaving 2 bases not matched to a gene. Germline V lookup: CDR1 SEHNR, CDR2 FQNEAQ (reference sequence). CDR3 length: 14 amino acids.

The chain carries TRBV9 and TRBJ1-4; TRBD1 aligns across 9 bases. Unmatched junction bases numbered 9, after V lost 4 bases and J lost 8 bases. This CDR3 has 15 residues. Germline assignment: CDR1 SGDLS and CDR2 YYNGEE. The CDR3 protein is CASSLGGTGYEKLFF. CDR3 in DNA: TGTGCCAGCAGCCTAGGGGGGACAGGGTACGAAAAACTGTTTTTT.